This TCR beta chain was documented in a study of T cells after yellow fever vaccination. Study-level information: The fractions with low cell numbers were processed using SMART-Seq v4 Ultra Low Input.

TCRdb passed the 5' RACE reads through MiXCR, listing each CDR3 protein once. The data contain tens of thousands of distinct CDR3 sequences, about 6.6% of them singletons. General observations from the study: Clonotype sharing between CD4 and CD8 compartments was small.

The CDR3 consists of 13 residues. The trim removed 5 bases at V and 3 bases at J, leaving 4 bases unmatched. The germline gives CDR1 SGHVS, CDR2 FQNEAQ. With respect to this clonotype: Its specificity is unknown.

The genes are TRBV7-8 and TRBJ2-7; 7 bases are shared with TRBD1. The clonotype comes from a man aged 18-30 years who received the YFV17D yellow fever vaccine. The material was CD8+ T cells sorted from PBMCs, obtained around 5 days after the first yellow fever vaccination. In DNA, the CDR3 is TGTGCCAGCAGCGCAAGGACAGGCTACGAGCAGTACGTC. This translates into CASSARTGYEQYV.